These 8 T cell receptor beta chains were all obtained from the same sample, sequenced in a study of blood T cell repertoires in COVID-19. Using immunoSEQ multiplex PCR, the repertoire was profiled, and TCRdb retains in-frame clones only, with some absent. The sample lists 95,000 to 150,000 clones, 80% to 90% occurring once. Sequencing input: peripheral blood. The source of these receptors is a man aged 35-49 years with acute or convalescent COVID-19.

The chain recombines TRBV15 with TRBJ2-7, with TRBD1 matching 8 bases. The CDR3 sequence is 15 residues long. Unmatched junction bases numbered 4, after V lost 3 bases and J lost 0 bases. Germline loops: CDR1 LNHNV, CDR2 YYDKDF (reference sequence). In nucleotides, the CDR3 is TGTGCCACCAGCAGCGACAGGGGACTCTCCTACGAGCAGTACTTC. It encodes CATSSDRGLSYEQYF.

This sequence joins TRBV24-1 and TRBJ2-3; 9 nucleotides align to TRBD2. This CDR3 has 16 residues. The V gene's germline CDR1 is KGHDR and CDR2 SFDVKD. The V gene end was trimmed by 0 bases and the J gene end by 3 bases; junction bases not matched to a gene: 3. The CDR3 spells CATSDLSSGSTDTQYF. DNA of the CDR3: TGTGCCACCAGTGATTTGAGTAGCGGGAGTACAGATACGCAGTATTTT.

The DNA of the CDR3 is TGTGCCTGGAGCGGACCGGGGGGTGGTCAGCCCCAGCATTTT. Translation: CAWSGPGGGQPQHF. This chain uses TRBV30 with TRBJ1-5; D is possibly TRBD1 (5 bases). CDR1 and CDR2 from the germline V gene are GTSNPN and SVGIG (reference sequence). This CDR3 contains 14 residues. Trimming pared 3 bases from V and 6 bases from J, leaving 15 bases between.

This chain links TRBV6-5 with TRBJ1-2; D call uncertain. The CDR3 is 13 residues long. From germline, CDR1 is MNHEY and CDR2 SVGAGI. V was clipped by 7 bases and J by 5 bases, with 14 bases between them. The CDR3 spells CASTEPGIYGYTF. CDR3 in DNA: TGTGCCAGCACCGAACCCGGGATATATGGCTACACCTTC.

The chain uses TRBV2 and TRBJ2-5; D may be TRBD1 (6 bases). Germline V lookup: CDR1 SNHLY, CDR2 FYNNEI. The CDR3 runs 13 residues. V gave up 4 bases and J gave up 5 bases, with 11 bases separating them. In nucleotides, the CDR3 is TGTGCCAGCAGTGGGACAGTAAGGGAGACCCAGTACTTC. Its translation: CASSGTVRETQYF.

The V gene is TRBV11-1, the J gene TRBJ1-1, with 9 bases lining up with TRBD1. The J segment lost 4 bases and the V segment lost 3 bases, leaving 9 bases of the junction unmatched. The CDR3 loop spans 16 amino acids. Looked up from germline, CDR1 is SGHAT and CDR2 is FQDESV (reference sequence). Here the CDR3 reads CASSFDPGQGSTEAFF. The CDR3, as DNA: TGTGCCAGCAGCTTTGACCCTGGACAGGGGAGCACTGAAGCTTTCTTT.

This clone appeared a single time. This chain uses TRBV3-1 (or the pseudogene TRBV3-2) with TRBJ1-2; the D is unclear. The CDR3 length is 13 residues. The V gene lost 1 base and the J gene lost 8 bases, with 11 bases spanning the gap. Germline values: CDR1 LGHDT, CDR2 YNNKEL (reference sequence). CDR3 sequence reads: CASSQVEVRGYTF. CDR3 in DNA: TGTGCCAGCAGCCAAGTGGAGGTCCGGGGCTACACCTTC.

This clone was counted once. V is TRBV11-3 and J is TRBJ2-1; 10 bases are shared with TRBD2. Germline CDR1 is SGHNT and CDR2 is YENEEA. V was clipped by 4 bases and J by 5 bases; unmatched bases: 5. The CDR3 sequence is 15 residues long. As DNA, the CDR3 is TGTGCCAGCAGCTCTACTAGCGGGGCTAACAATGAGCAGTTCTTC. Translated, it gives CASSSTSGANNEQFF.